This TCR beta chain was identified during a study of blood T cell repertoires in COVID-19. Background on the study: Samples of COVID-19 (acute and convalescent) were obtained from the United States, Italy and Spain. Sources were T cells, B-cell-depleted T cells, or PBMCs; the material itself was cDNA or gDNA.

After removal of 5 bases from V and 5 bases from J, the junction contained 2 bases not matched to a gene. The germline V gene has CDR1 SEHNR and CDR2 FQNEAQ (reference sequence). The CDR3 extends over 13 amino acids. In the study's own analysis: Estimation of nucleated cell counts was performed using reference gene primer amplification. Here immunoSEQ multiplex PCR was the method, and the copy in TCRdb shows in-frame clones only, minus some. That table gives V, J and clone size, and the DNA gave D and trimming. Of some 130,000 clones in the sample, more than 70% were seen once. This receptor was obtained from a man aged 50-59 years with acute or convalescent COVID-19. The chain is built from TRBV7-9 and TRBJ2-2; 7 bases match TRBD1. The sequencing input was peripheral blood. CDR3 coding DNA: TGTGCCAGCAGCCCACAGGGGACCGGGGAGCTGTTTTTT. Protein product: CASSPQGTGELFF. Based on the CDR3 plus reference TRBV7-9 and TRBJ2-2, the full variable domain is DTGVSQNPRHKITKRGQNVTFRCDPISEHNRLYWYRQTLGQGPEFLTYFQNEAQLEKSRLLSDRFSAERPKGSFSTLEIQRTEQGDSAMYLCASSPQGTGELFFGEGSRLTVL.